This paragraph reports one T cell receptor beta chain. The data belong to a study of blood T cell repertoires in COVID-19. For the study at large: Sites in the United States, Italy and Spain provided acute and convalescent COVID-19 samples. Nucleic acid was either cDNA or gDNA, and it came from T cells, B-cell-depleted T cells, or PBMCs.

As handled by the study authors: Reference gene primers were amplified, and this amplification served to estimate nucleated cell counts. The data were produced by immunoSEQ multiplex PCR, yet TCRdb's version contains in-frame clones alone and is incomplete. Clone size and V and J calls were adopted from that table, with D and trimming inferred from the DNA. The top ten clones hold just under 10% of a sample with tens of thousands of clones, around 77% of them seen once. CDR3 length: 14 residues. Trimming took 4 bases from V and 6 from J; bases not matched to a gene: 9. CDR1 and CDR2 (germline): LNHDA, SQIVND (reference sequence).

The specimen was peripheral blood. The receptor was isolated from a human donor in a cohort sampled during active COVID-19. The chain uses TRBV19 and TRBJ2-7; the match to TRBD1 covers 7 bases. The CDR3 here is CASSKHRGPLEQYF. The CDR3 nucleotides are TGTGCCAGTAGTAAACACAGGGGACCGCTCGAGCAGTACTTC.